This is a list of T cell receptor beta chains from one sample in a study of blood T cells in healthy people across ages. MiXCR was run by TCRdb on the 5' RACE reads, yielding one entry per CDR3 protein. The sample contains just under 750,000 distinct CDR3 sequences, about a fifth of which appear only once. Material for sequencing was blood. Source of these receptors: a man aged 65 to 85 in good health. Both conserved end residues are part of each CDR3.

v_call cdr3_aa
TRBV18 CASSQTQGTLETQYF
TRBV20-1 CSARDRGHRGTGELFF
TRBV24-1 CATSRIGAGNEQFF
TRBV24-1 CATSGYYGYTF
TRBV20-1 CSARPTGRTEAFF
TRBV4-3 CASSPQPPTSGLGEQFF
TRBV11-2 CASSLAVGQIYEQYF
TRBV5-1 CASSLGLETSTDTQYF
TRBV18 CASSPLTGGERGYTF
TRBV12-3/TRBV12-4 CAGSFTGAPTEAFF
TRBV14 CASSQTGGIETQYF
TRBV12-3/TRBV12-4 CASSGPGLAEQFF
TRBV5-1 CASSLEAASYNEQFF
TRBV10-1 CASSETSGGNEQFF
TRBV29-1 CSVVQDRYEQYF
TRBV12-3/TRBV12-4 CASSGDRVYADMQYF
TRBV5-1 CASSLQVGETQYF
TRBV19 CASSPQDLQPQHF
TRBV12-3/TRBV12-4 CASSLRSPGPLSTDTQYF
TRBV4-3 CASSQIGQGGGNDEQFF
TRBV3-1 CASSPIPGGGLFF
TRBV3-1 CASSTRQGRQFF
TRBV6-5 CASSYSEARNYGYTF
TRBV15 CATSRDRTSGNTIYF
TRBV9 CASSVVASGPYNEQFF